The T cell receptor beta chain described here comes from a study of Ad26.COV2.S vaccination and SARS-CoV-2 variants. Study in general: This donor came from the COV1001 trial of Ad26.COV2.S. Once or twice, 56 days apart, Ad26.COV2.S was delivered intramuscularly.

With regard to this clone: Its cognate antigen is unknown.

The study's findings and limits: The TCR-based breadth and depth measures might underestimate overall T cell responses.

Sequencing used immunoSEQ multiplex PCR; TCRdb keeps in-frame clones, though not all of them. The profile shows roughly 700,000 clones, more than 70% of them singletons. The CDR3 is 13 amino acids. V gave up 4 bases and J gave up 1 base, with 10 bases separating them. Germline CDR1 reads GTSNPN; CDR2 reads SVGIG (reference sequence). Treatment indicated: around 19 received Ad26.COV2.S at low or high dose, single or two shots; 5 received placebo; per-sample allocation not given. Vaccine and placebo recipients were sampled on day 63 after the first injection. Specimen: peripheral blood, collected in a trial of Ad26.COV2.S vaccine versus placebo. The clonotype originates from a person aged 18-60 years who received the Ad26.COV2.S COVID-19 vaccine or a placebo. The chain is built from TRBV30 and TRBJ1-1; D might be TRBD1 (6 bases). This CDR3 reads CAWTKDRNTEAFF. The CDR3 DNA reads as TGTGCCTGGACCAAGGACAGGAACACTGAAGCTTTCTTT. Combining the CDR3 with reference TRBV30 and TRBJ1-1 gives the whole variable domain SQTIHQWPATLVQPVGSPLSLECTVEGTSNPNLYWYRQAAGRGLQLLFYSVGIGQISSEVPQNLSASRPQDRQFILSSKKLLLSDSGFYLCAWTKDRNTEAFFGQGTRLTVV.